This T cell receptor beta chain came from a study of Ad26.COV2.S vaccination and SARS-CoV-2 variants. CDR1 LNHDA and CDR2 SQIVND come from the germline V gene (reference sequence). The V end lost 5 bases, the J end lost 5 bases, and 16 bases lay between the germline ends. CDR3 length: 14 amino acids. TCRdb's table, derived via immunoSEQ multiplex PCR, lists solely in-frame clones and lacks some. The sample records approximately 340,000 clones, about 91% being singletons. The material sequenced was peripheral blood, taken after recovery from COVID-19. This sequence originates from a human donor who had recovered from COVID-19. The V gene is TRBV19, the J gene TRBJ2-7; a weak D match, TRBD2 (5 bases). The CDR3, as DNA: TGTGCCAGTAGTCCAAAGAGGGTTTTCCACGAGCAGTACTTC. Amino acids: CASSPKRVFHEQYF. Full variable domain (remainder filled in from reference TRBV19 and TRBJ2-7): DGGITQSPKYLFRKEGQNVTLSCEQNLNHDAMYWYRQDPGQGLRLIYYSQIVNDFQKGDIAEGYSVSREKKESFPLTVTSAQKNPTAFYLCASSPKRVFHEQYFGPGTRLTVT.